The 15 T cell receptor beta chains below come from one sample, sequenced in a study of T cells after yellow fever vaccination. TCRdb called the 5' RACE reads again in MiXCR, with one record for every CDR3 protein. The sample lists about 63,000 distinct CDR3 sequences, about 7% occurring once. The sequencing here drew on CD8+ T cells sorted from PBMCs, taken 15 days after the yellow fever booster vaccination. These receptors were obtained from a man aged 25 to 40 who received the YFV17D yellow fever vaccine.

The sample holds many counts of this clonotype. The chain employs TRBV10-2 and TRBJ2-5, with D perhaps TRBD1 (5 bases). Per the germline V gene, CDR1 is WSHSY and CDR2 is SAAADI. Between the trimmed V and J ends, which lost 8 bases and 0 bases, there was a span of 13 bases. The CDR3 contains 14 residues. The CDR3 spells CASGQGRYQETQYF. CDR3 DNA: TGCGCCAGCGGCCAGGGCCGGTACCAAGAGACCCAGTACTTC.

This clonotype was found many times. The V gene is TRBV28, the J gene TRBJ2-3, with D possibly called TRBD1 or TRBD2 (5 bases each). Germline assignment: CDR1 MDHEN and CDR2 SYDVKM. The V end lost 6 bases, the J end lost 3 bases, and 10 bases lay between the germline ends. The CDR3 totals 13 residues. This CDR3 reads CASRGTETDTQYF. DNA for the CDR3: TGTGCCAGCAGGGGGACGGAGACAGATACGCAGTATTTT.

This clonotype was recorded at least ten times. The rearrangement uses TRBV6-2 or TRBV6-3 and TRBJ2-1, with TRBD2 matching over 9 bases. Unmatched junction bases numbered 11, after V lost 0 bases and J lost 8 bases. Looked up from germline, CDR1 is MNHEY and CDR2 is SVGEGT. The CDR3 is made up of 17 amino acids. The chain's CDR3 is CASSYSTASGIFYEQFF. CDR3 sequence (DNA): TGTGCCAGCAGTTACTCGACGGCTAGCGGGATATTCTATGAGCAGTTCTTC.

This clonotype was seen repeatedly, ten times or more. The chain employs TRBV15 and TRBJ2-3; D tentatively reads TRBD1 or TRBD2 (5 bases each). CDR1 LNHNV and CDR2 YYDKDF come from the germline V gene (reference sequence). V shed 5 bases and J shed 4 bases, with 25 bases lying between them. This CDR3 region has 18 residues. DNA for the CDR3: TGTGCCACCAGCGTCCCCTTCCAGGGCAGGGAGATGGCAGATACGCAGTATTTT. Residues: CATSVPFQGREMADTQYF.

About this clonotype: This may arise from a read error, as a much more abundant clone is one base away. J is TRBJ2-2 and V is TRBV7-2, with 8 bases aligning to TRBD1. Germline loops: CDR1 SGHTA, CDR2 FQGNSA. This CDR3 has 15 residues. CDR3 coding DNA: TGTTCCAGCAGCTTATTTACAGGGGGCACCGGGGAGCTGTTTTTT. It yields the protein CSSSLFTGGTGELFF.

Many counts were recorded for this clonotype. For the CDR3, the DNA is TGTGCCAGTAGTCCCGCTACCCGGGAGCTGTTTTTT. Its translation is CASSPATRELFF. V is TRBV19 and J is TRBJ2-2; no clear D gene. The CDR3 covers 12 residues. Trimming left V 5 bases short and J 9 bases short, with 10 bases between. The germline V gene encodes CDR1 LNHDA and CDR2 SQIVND (reference sequence).

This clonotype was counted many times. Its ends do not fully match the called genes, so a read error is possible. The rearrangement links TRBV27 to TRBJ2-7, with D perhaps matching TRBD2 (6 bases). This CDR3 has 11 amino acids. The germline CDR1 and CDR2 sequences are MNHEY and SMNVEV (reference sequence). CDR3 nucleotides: TGTGCCAGCAGTTTTGGGCTGGGACTCGTCTTC. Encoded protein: CASSFGLGLVF.

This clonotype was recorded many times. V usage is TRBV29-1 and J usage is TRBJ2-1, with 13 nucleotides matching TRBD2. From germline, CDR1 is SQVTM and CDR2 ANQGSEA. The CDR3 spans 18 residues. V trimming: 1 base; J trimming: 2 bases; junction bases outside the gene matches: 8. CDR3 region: CSVEGVTSGRDPYNEQFF. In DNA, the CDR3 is TGCAGCGTTGAAGGAGTAACTAGCGGGAGGGACCCCTACAATGAGCAGTTCTTC.

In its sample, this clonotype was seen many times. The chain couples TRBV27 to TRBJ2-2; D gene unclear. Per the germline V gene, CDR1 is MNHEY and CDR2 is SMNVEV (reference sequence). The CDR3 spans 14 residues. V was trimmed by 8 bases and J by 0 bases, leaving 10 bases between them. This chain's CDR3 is CASLLAANTGELFF. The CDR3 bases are TGTGCCAGCTTACTCGCCGCGAACACCGGGGAGCTGTTTTTT.

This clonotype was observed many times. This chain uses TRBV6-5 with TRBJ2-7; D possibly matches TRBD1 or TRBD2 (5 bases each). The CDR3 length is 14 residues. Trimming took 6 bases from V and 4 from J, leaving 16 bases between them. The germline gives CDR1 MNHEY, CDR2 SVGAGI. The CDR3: CASRLGTGNYEQYF. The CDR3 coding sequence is TGTGCCAGCAGACTCGGGACGGGTAATTACGAGCAGTACTTC.

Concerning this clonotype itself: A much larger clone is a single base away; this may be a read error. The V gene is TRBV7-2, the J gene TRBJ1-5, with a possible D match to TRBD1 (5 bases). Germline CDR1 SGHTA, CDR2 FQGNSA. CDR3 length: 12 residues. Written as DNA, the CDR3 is TGTGCCAACAGCTTAGGGACTTTCCCCCAGCATTTT. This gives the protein CANSLGTFPQHF.

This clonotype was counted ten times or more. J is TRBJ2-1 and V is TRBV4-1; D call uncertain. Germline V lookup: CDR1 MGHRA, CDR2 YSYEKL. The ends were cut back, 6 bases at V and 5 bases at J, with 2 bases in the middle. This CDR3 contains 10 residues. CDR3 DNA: TGCGCCAGCAGACACAATGAGCAGTTCTTC. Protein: CASRHNEQFF.

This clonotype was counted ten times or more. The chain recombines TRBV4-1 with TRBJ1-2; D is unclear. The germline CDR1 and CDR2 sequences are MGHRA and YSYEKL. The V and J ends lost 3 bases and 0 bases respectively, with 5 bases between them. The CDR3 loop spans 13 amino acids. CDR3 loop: CASSQESNYGYTF. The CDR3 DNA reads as TGCGCCAGCAGCCAGGAATCTAACTATGGCTACACCTTC.

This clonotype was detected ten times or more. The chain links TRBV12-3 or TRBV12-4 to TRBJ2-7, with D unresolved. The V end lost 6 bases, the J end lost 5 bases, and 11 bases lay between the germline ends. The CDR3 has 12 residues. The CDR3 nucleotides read TGTGCCAGCAGGGTGGGTAGCCACGAGCAGTACTTC. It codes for CASRVGSHEQYF.

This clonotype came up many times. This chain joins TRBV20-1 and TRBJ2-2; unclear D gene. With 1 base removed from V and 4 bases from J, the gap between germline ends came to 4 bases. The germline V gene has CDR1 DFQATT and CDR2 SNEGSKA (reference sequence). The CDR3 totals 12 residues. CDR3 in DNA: TGCAGTGCTAGAGTTCTCACCGGGGAGCTGTTTTTT. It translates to CSARVLTGELFF.